Given below is one T cell receptor (beta chain) in context. This clonotype was recorded a few times. It has no known antigen specificity. Qualities for individual bases were not recorded, and no much larger clone is one base off. The data originate from a study of vaccination and CD4 T cells after COVID-19 (dated by TCRdb to 2021 to 2024). Broadly, across the study: The convalescent cohort comprised six males and four females, including two Hispanic individuals, seven Caucasians, two Asians and one multiracial person. Post-COVID blood samples were collected from convalescent patients a median of roughly 100 days after diagnosis, with a range of roughly 30 to 161 days. Participants got two doses of the Pfizer-BioNTech BNT162b2 vaccine (n=8) or two doses of the Moderna mRNA-1273 vaccine (n=2). Memory CD4+ T cell crossreactivity between SARS-CoV-2 and common cold coronavirus spike proteins was assessed at the TCR clonotype level in an earlier paper using these donors. For stimulating the cultures, overlapping spike peptide pools were used, derived from SARS-CoV-2 as well as from the common cold coronaviruses HCoV-NL63, HCoV-OC43 and HCoV-229E. Post-vaccine blood samples were obtained a median of approximately 74 days after the second vaccine dose, with a range of roughly 14 to 241 days. In control cultures, a CEFX viral epitope pool was used as positive control, an HIV-1 Nef peptide pool was used as negative control, or no peptide was added. The spike-specific CD4+ TCR repertoire was compared before and after mRNA vaccination in 10 to 11 COVID-19 convalescent patients and a few infection-naive healthy vaccine recipients. What the authors observed across the whole study: The median count of SARS-CoV-2-reactive clonotypes went up from under 25 after infection to some 38 after vaccination, although the change was not significant. Among convalescent patients, a median about 90% of the SARS-CoV-2-reactive clones seen after vaccination appeared only after vaccination, which suggests priming specific to the vaccine. The number of convalescent patients in the study was relatively small, and the study did not examine early timepoints following natural infection. Of the vaccine-specific clones in convalescent patients, 304 of 307, or nearly all, reacted only to SARS-CoV-2 spike and did not cross-react with common cold coronaviruses.

The library was made by PCR. DNA from cultured CD4+ T cells was subjected to TCR sequencing with the Oncomine TCR Beta short-read assay at the Johns Hopkins FTIC core. The QIAamp micro DNA kit was used to extract genomic DNA from the cultured CD4+ T cells. The Oncomine TCR Beta libraries from cultured CD4+ T cells were pooled using unique dual indexes and then sequenced on an Illumina iSeq 100. Per the authors' processing: Non-productive sequences were filtered out, and CDR3s that did not start with C, did not end with F or W, or were shorter than 7 amino acids were discarded. Antigen-specific clonotypes were identified with the MANAFEST web application by comparing peptide-stimulated wells with reference and other culture wells. For a clone to be called positive, the clone needed an FDR below 0.05, an odds ratio above 5, and a productive frequency above 0.1% in at least two of three replicate wells. A clonotype was classed as cross-reactive if the clonotype showed significant expansion both in SARS-CoV-2 spike wells and in at least one common cold coronavirus spike condition. Levenshtein distances (stringdist) and unrooted phylogenetic trees (ape) in R version 3.6.1 were used to assess CDR3 homology. The public reads were run again by TCRdb, first through fastp at Q25 and then through MiXCR, and only productive beta chains were kept. Rows with one shared CDR3 protein collapse into an entry with the most common genes and DNA. The V and J calls and clone size come from TCRdb's table, not from the authors' own analysis. Across this sample there are about 9,900 distinct CDR3 sequences, with roughly 36% seen only once. The biggest ten clones account for 25% to 35% of the sample.

The CDR3 numbers 15 residues from cysteine through phenylalanine. The only DNA kept is the CDR3, 45 bases in frame from the first base. The germline V gene supplies CDR1 SGHTA and CDR2 FQGTGA. V trim: 2 bases; J trim: 3 bases; unmatched bases: 4. This specimen's treatment or condition label, interpreted: roughly 11-day PBMC culture with coronavirus spike peptide pools or control peptides (ViraFEST assay). CD4+ T cells from unexposed donors were collected before the COVID-19 pandemic (2011-2018). The ViraFEST assay, used in the study, expanded antigen-specific T cells with peptide pools and then identified the expanded clonotypes through TCR sequencing. Each well held 2.2 million or so PBMCs cultured with around 10 ug/ml peptide pools in IMDM containing 5% human AB serum and roughly 9 IU/ml IL-2. On days 3 and 7, half of the culture medium was replaced with fresh IL-2-containing medium. After less than twelve days of culture, CD4+ T cells were isolated by negative selection with the EasySep CD4+ T cell isolation kit. As cell numbers permitted, CD4+ T cells from unexposed donors were tested for reactivity to SARS-CoV-2 S and N and to four common cold coronavirus spike pools. PBMCs were separated from whole blood using Ficoll-Paque Plus gradient centrifugation and then either used fresh or cryopreserved at -140C. In general, triplicate wells were set up for every culture condition. Leukapheresis product for the unexposed donors was purchased commercially.

This TCR was recovered from a human donor in good health. The chain links TRBV7-3 with TRBJ2-7, and 10 junctional nucleotides match TRBD1. The sequenced sample was CD4+ T cells from blood, cultured in vitro. The CDR3 protein sequence reads: CASSLAGQGIYEQYF. At the DNA level, the sequence is TGTGCCAGCAGCTTAGCGGGACAGGGGATCTACGAGCAGTACTTC.